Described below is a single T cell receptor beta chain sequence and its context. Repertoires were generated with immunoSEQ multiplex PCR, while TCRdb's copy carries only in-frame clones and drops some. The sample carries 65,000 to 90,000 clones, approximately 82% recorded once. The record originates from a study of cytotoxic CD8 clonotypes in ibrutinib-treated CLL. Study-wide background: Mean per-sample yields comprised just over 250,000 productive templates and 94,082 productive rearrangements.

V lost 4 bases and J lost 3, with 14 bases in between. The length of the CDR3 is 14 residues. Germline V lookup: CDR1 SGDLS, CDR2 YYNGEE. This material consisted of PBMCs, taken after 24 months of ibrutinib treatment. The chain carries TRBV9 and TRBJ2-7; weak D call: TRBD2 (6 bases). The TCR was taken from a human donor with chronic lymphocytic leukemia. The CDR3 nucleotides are TGTGCCAGCAGCCCCTCCGAGGGAGGCTACGAGCAGTACTTC. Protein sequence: CASSPSEGGYEQYF.